This TCR beta chain emerged from a study of blood T cells in healthy people across ages. Study results and limitations: The lack of PBMC sorting stopped any conclusive naive versus antigen-experienced comparison.

As to this clonotype: Antigen specificity is unknown.

The authors ran a second PCR of roughly 6 to 12 cycles using a sample-barcoded 5' primer and a J-beta primer mix. TCRdb independently ran MiXCR on the 5' RACE reads; one entry per CDR3 protein. Of 800,000 to 1,000,000 distinct CDR3 sequences in the sample, roughly 50% were seen once. Germline CDR1 reads MDHEN; CDR2 reads SYDVKM. This CDR3 comprises 11 residues. The ends lost 6 bases at V and 14 bases at J; junction bases unmatched: 7. This receptor was identified in a man aged 30-40 years in good health. What was sequenced was blood. The V call is TRBV28, the J call TRBJ2-1, with 7 positions matching TRBD1. The CDR3 is CASRGQVQKFF. Here the CDR3 DNA reads TGTGCCAGCAGAGGACAGGTCCAAAAGTTCTTC.